The 12 T cell receptor beta chains below all came from one sample that was sequenced in a study of blood T cell repertoires in COVID-19 (dated by TCRdb to the early 2020s). The library was produced with the immunoSEQ multiplex PCR assay. TCRdb re-hosts the immuneACCESS table, in-frame sequences only. Its copies lack some clones; in the studies checked, an unresolved V gene accounts for under half of them, and the cause for the rest is not known. Present in this sample are around 67,000 clones, under 95% of which were seen just once. The biggest ten clones account for 7.5% to 9.5% of the sample. Material: peripheral blood. The receptors here all came from a human donor in a cohort sampled during active COVID-19.

The rearrangement joins TRBV4-1 to TRBJ1-2, with 11 bases that match TRBD1. The germline CDR1 and CDR2 sequences are MGHRA and YSYEKL. There are 16 residues in the CDR3. With V trimmed by 0 bases and J by 8 bases, 8 bases remained unmatched. The CDR3 DNA is TGCGCCAGCAGCCAAGATAGGGGACAGGGGGTATGGGGCTACACCTTC. It yields the protein CASSQDRGQGVWGYTF.

This chain uses TRBV6-5 with TRBJ2-7, with 7 nucleotides matching TRBD1. This CDR3 has 12 residues. Trimming took 5 bases from V and 5 from J; bases not matched to a gene: 3. Germline CDR1 is MNHEY and CDR2 is SVGAGI. CDR3 protein: CASSQQGHEQYF. The CDR3 DNA sequence: TGTGCCAGCAGTCAACAGGGGCACGAGCAGTACTTC.

The chain joins TRBV27 to TRBJ2-7; 9 nucleotides match TRBD1. J gave up 3 bases and V 7 bases, and 10 bases lay outside the gene matches. This CDR3 spans 15 amino acids. In germline, CDR1 is MNHEY, CDR2 SMNVEV (reference sequence). The CDR3 region has the DNA TGTGCCAGCAAAGAGCGGGACAGGGCGTTCTACGAGCAGTACTTC. This gives the protein CASKERDRAFYEQYF.

A word on this clone: Other DNA sequences in this specimen translate into the identical CDR3. The chain employs TRBV27 and TRBJ1-1; D remains ambiguous. V was pared by 2 bases and J by 1 base, with 5 bases between. The V gene's germline CDR1 is MNHEY and CDR2 SMNVEV (reference sequence). This CDR3 contains 13 residues. The CDR3 loop is CASSLGRNTEAFF. The CDR3 DNA follows: TGTGCCAGCAGTTTAGGCCGGAACACTGAAGCTTTCTTT.

The CDR3 reads CASSSYDRADGYTF. The CDR3 nucleotides are TGTGCCAGCAGCTCCTACGACAGGGCGGATGGCTACACCTTC. The chain employs TRBV5-4 and TRBJ1-2; 7 bases agree with TRBD1. J gave up 6 bases and V 3 bases, and 8 bases lay outside the gene matches. CDR3 length: 14 amino acids. Germline V gene data show CDR1 as SGHNT and CDR2 as YYREEE (reference sequence).

This rearrangement joins TRBV11-2 to TRBJ1-3; D is unclear. Trimming removed 5 bases at V and 2 bases at J, with 16 bases between. The CDR3 has 16 amino acids. Germline V lookup: CDR1 SGHAT, CDR2 FQNNGV. CDR3 nucleotides: TGTGCCAGCAGCCTCTGGCGGGGAAAGGCTGGAAACACCATATATTTT. It yields the protein CASSLWRGKAGNTIYF.

This rearrangement joins TRBV4-3 to TRBJ1-1, with D perhaps TRBD1 (5 bases). Germline-derived CDR1 and CDR2 are LGHNA and YSLEER. V lost 3 bases and J lost 0, with 14 bases in between. This CDR3 has 16 amino acids. CDR3 protein: CASSQGLDRLNTEAFF. The CDR3 nucleotides read TGCGCCAGCAGCCAGGGGCTCGACAGATTGAACACTGAAGCTTTCTTT.

V and J are TRBV3-1 (or the pseudogene TRBV3-2) and TRBJ2-6; 7 bases are a match to TRBD2. J was trimmed by 3 bases and V by 3 bases; bases with no gene match: 2. This CDR3 spans 15 amino acids. Germline-derived CDR1 and CDR2 are LGHDT and YNNKEL (reference sequence). CDR3 protein: CASSQGGFGANVLTF. CDR3 sequence (DNA): TGTGCCAGCAGCCAGGGGGGGTTTGGGGCCAACGTCCTGACTTTC.

The rearrangement uses TRBV29-1 and TRBJ2-7; 10 bases line up with TRBD1. There are 12 residues in the CDR3. The J segment lost 6 bases and the V segment lost 2 bases, leaving 1 base of the junction unmatched. Germline CDR1 reads SQVTM; CDR2 reads ANQGSEA. The CDR3 loop reads CSVERTGGEQYF. The CDR3 DNA reads as TGCAGCGTTGAAAGGACAGGGGGCGAGCAGTACTTC.

This chain links TRBV2 with TRBJ2-7; the match to TRBD2 covers 7 bases. Germline values: CDR1 SNHLY, CDR2 FYNNEI. J was trimmed by 2 bases and V by 1 base; bases with no gene match: 8. The CDR3 is made up of 16 amino acids. CDR3 coding DNA: TGTGCCAGCAGTGAAGGGGTAGGCGGGGGAACCTACGAGCAGTACTTC. Translating it yields CASSEGVGGGTYEQYF.

This clone was detected once. This chain uses TRBV2 with TRBJ2-7; 10 bases are a match to TRBD1. The junction had 7 bases not matched to a gene; V was cut back by 10 bases and J by 4 bases. CDR1 SNHLY and CDR2 FYNNEI come from the germline V gene. CDR3 size: 13 residues. The CDR3 is CANGQGGTYEQYF. The CDR3 DNA is TGTGCCAACGGACAGGGGGGGACTTACGAGCAGTACTTC.

The chain has TRBV4-1 and TRBJ2-7, with D possibly TRBD1 on 5 matching bases. V dropped 1 base and J dropped 2 bases, with 6 bases sitting between them. Germline V gene data show CDR1 as MGHRA and CDR2 as YSYEKL. This CDR3 has 13 residues. As DNA, the CDR3 is TGCGCCAGCAGCCAAGGGACAACCTACGAGCAGTACTTC. It yields the protein CASSQGTTYEQYF.